The T cell receptor (beta chain) under discussion was sequenced for a study of T-cell reconstitution after alpha-beta-depleted transplantation in children. Construction of the TCRbeta library involved unique molecular identifiers. MiXCR, run by TCRdb on the PCR reads, gives a single entry per CDR3 protein. The table shows about 980,000 distinct CDR3 sequences, with about 30% occurring only once. Study results and caveats: Alpha-beta T cells present about two months after transplant were reported to originate from several hundred expanded graft clones. Surviving recipient T cells and intrathymic progenitors accounted for some patients' high TCRbeta diversity at day 60. The main origin of T-cell counts and diversity one year after transplant was newly produced T cells.

To note about this clonotype: The antigen is unknown.

After removal of 8 bases from V and 4 bases from J, the junction contained 12 bases not matched to a gene. The CDR3 runs 15 residues. This chain links TRBV12-3 or TRBV12-4 with TRBJ1-1, with 8 bases that match TRBD1. The receptor was isolated from a boy under two years old who had a stem cell transplant for SCID, so the T cells may come from the graft donor. The material sequenced was PBMCs, mostly from graft donor cells, taken 360 days after TCRalphabeta/CD19-depleted stem cell transplant. CDR3 nucleotide sequence: TGTGCCAGCCGGCCCGGGACAGGTTTAACCACTGAAGCTTTCTTT. As protein: CASRPGTGLTTEAFF.